Each of the 19 T cell receptor beta chains below was sequenced from the same sample in a study of blood T cell repertoires in COVID-19. Profiled with immunoSEQ multiplex PCR; TCRdb holds only in-frame clones, not every one. The table includes 95,000 to 120,000 clones, around nine tenths detected once. Sequences were obtained from peripheral blood. These receptors were obtained from a woman between 65 and 79 years old who had recovered from COVID-19.

This chain joins TRBV14 and TRBJ2-7, with 8 bases matching TRBD2. Germline values: CDR1 SGHDN, CDR2 FVKESK. J lost 6 bases, V lost 3 bases, and 7 bases had no gene match. CDR3 size: 14 residues. CDR3 sequence reads: CASSHGTRVREQYF. The CDR3 region has the DNA TGTGCCAGCAGCCACGGGACTAGAGTGCGCGAGCAGTACTTC.

The gene calls are TRBV6-2 or TRBV6-3 and TRBJ1-5; 8 nucleotides line up with TRBD1. J gave up 12 bases and V 2 bases, and 12 bases lay outside the gene matches. CDR1 and CDR2 (germline): MNHEY, SVGEGT. The CDR3 loop spans 15 amino acids. The CDR3 here is CASSYPFGTGPHQHF. The CDR3 DNA reads TGTGCCAGCAGTTACCCGTTCGGGACAGGTCCACACCAGCATTTT.

V and J are TRBV6-2 or TRBV6-3 and TRBJ1-5, with D perhaps TRBD1 (5 bases). Germline loops: CDR1 MNHEY, CDR2 SVGEGT. V lost 4 bases and J lost 3, with 16 bases in between. The length of the CDR3 is 16 residues. This chain's CDR3 is CASSSLKQGNNQPQHF. Written as DNA, the CDR3 is TGTGCCAGCAGTTCCCTGAAGCAGGGTAACAATCAGCCCCAGCATTTT.

This rearrangement joins TRBV5-1 to TRBJ2-1; tentative D call: TRBD1 (7 bases). The length of the CDR3 is 15 residues. The germline gives CDR1 SGHRS, CDR2 YFSETQ. V lost 9 bases and J 4 bases, leaving 20 bases between the germline ends. The CDR3 coding sequence is TGCGCCACCTGGGGCGGGACAGCAGGGTACAATGAGCAGTTCTTC. Amino acid sequence: CATWGGTAGYNEQFF.

V and J are TRBV28 and TRBJ2-7, with 8 nucleotides matching TRBD2. The CDR3 sequence is 15 residues long. Germline V gives CDR1 MDHEN, CDR2 SYDVKM. J gave up 4 bases and V 3 bases, and 8 bases lay outside the gene matches. The CDR3 loop reads CASSLGAGGWYEQYF. Here the CDR3 DNA reads TGTGCCAGCAGTTTGGGGGCGGGGGGCTGGTACGAGCAGTACTTC.

The chain has TRBV29-1 and TRBJ2-5; D might be TRBD1 (6 bases). The V end lost 6 bases, the J end lost 3 bases, and 14 bases lay between the germline ends. The CDR3 spans 13 residues. CDR1 is SQVTM and CDR2 is ANQGSEA in the germline V gene. The CDR3 sequence is CSVRRTVKETQYF. In DNA form, the CDR3 reads TGCAGCGTCCGTAGGACAGTTAAAGAGACCCAGTACTTC.

This chain connects TRBV12-5 to TRBJ2-3, with TRBD2 matching 12 bases. CDR1 and CDR2 (germline): LGHNT, FRNRAP. V dropped 5 bases and J dropped 6; count of bases not matched to a gene: 12. The CDR3 has 17 amino acids. CDR3 coding DNA: TGTGCTAGTGGTCCGATTCGCCTCGGGACTAGCGGGGATACGCAGTATTTT. It is translated as CASGPIRLGTSGDTQYF.

The J gene is TRBJ2-1, the V gene TRBV3-1 (or the pseudogene TRBV3-2); D gene ambiguous. The germline V gene encodes CDR1 LGHDT and CDR2 YNNKEL (reference sequence). This CDR3 contains 17 residues. The V and J ends lost 4 bases and 0 bases respectively, with 16 bases between them. In DNA form, the CDR3 reads TGTGCCAGCAGCCGGATACCCCGGGTCCACTCCTACAATGAGCAGTTCTTC. Translation gives CASSRIPRVHSYNEQFF.

Written as DNA, the CDR3 is TGTGCCAGCAGCTCCTGGGGTCCAGGGGACTACGAGCAGTACTTC. Translation: CASSSWGPGDYEQYF. The chain recombines TRBV5-5 with TRBJ2-7; D might be TRBD1 (6 bases). Trimming left V 3 bases short and J 3 bases short, with 16 bases between. This CDR3 is 15 amino acids long. Germline V gene sequence: CDR1 SGHKS, CDR2 YYEKEE (reference sequence).

V usage is TRBV19 and J usage is TRBJ2-2; the D gene is possibly TRBD1 (6 bases). V lost 8 bases and J 4 bases, leaving 14 bases between the germline ends. The CDR3 is made up of 14 amino acids. The germline CDR1 and CDR2 sequences are LNHDA and SQIVND (reference sequence). The CDR3 protein is CASRYRESTGELFF. CDR3 nucleotides: TGTGCCAGTCGCTACAGGGAATCCACCGGGGAGCTGTTTTTT. Full variable domain (outside the CDR3, taken from reference TRBV19 and TRBJ2-2): DGGITQSPKYLFRKEGQNVTLSCEQNLNHDAMYWYRQDPGQGLRLIYYSQIVNDFQKGDIAEGYSVSREKKESFPLTVTSAQKNPTAFYLCASRYRESTGELFFGEGSRLTVL.

The chain recombines TRBV4-1 with TRBJ2-7; tentative D call: TRBD1 (6 bases). Trimming took off 8 bases at V and 6 bases at J, with 20 bases between the two ends. Germline V gene sequence: CDR1 MGHRA, CDR2 YSYEKL. The CDR3 length is 14 residues. CDR3 sequence: CASAQGNLGSEQYF. In nucleotides, the CDR3 is TGCGCCAGCGCACAGGGAAATTTAGGTTCCGAGCAGTACTTC.

The V call is TRBV3-1 (or the pseudogene TRBV3-2), the J call TRBJ2-3; 10 bases match TRBD2. The CDR3 covers 16 residues. Germline CDR1 LGHDT, CDR2 YNNKEL (reference sequence). Losses at the gene ends were 1 base for V and 1 base for J; bases not matched to a gene: 2. The CDR3 loop is CASSQGLAGGTDTQYF. Here the CDR3 DNA reads TGTGCCAGCAGCCAAGGGCTAGCGGGGGGCACAGATACGCAGTATTTT.

The V call is TRBV5-1, the J call TRBJ2-5; a possible D gene is TRBD2 (6 bases). CDR3 length equals 14 residues. V gave up 1 base and J gave up 2 bases, with 9 bases separating them. Germline assignment: CDR1 SGHRS and CDR2 YFSETQ. This CDR3 is CASSLFSGQETQYF. The CDR3 nucleotides read TGCGCCAGCAGCTTGTTCAGCGGGCAAGAGACCCAGTACTTC.

CDR3 loop: CASKAQGISGELFF. In DNA, the CDR3 is TGTGCCAGCAAGGCACAGGGGATCTCCGGGGAGCTGTTTTTT. The chain has TRBV9 and TRBJ2-2; 7 bases map to TRBD1. Unmatched junction bases numbered 8, after V lost 6 bases and J lost 6 bases. CDR1 SGDLS and CDR2 YYNGEE come from the germline V gene. The CDR3 runs 14 residues.

To note about this clone: A junction end diverges from the germline sequence, so it may reflect a read error. The chain combines TRBV6-5 with TRBJ2-4; 8 bases fit TRBD1. This CDR3 comprises 11 residues. CDR1 is MNHEY, CDR2 SVGAGI, per germline. The CDR3 region has the DNA TGTGCCAGCAGTCCCCGACAGGGGTTCTTCTTC. Translated, it gives CASSPRQGFFF.

Written as DNA, the CDR3 is TGTGCCAGCAGTGGGGGGAAGGGGGCTTTCTACGAGCAGTACTTC. Translation: CASSGGKGAFYEQYF. The V gene is TRBV27, the J gene TRBJ2-7; possibly TRBD1 for D (7 bases). Germline V gene data show CDR1 as MNHEY and CDR2 as SMNVEV (reference sequence). The CDR3 extends over 15 amino acids. V lost 5 bases and J 3 bases, leaving 17 bases between the germline ends.

The V and J genes are TRBV5-1 and TRBJ2-2, with 7 bases lining up with TRBD2. The CDR3 length is 15 residues. Germline V lookup: CDR1 SGHRS, CDR2 YFSETQ. The V gene end was trimmed by 5 bases and the J gene end by 3 bases; junction bases not matched to a gene: 7. CDR3 protein: CASRVAGHHTGELFF. The CDR3 DNA reads TGCGCCAGCAGAGTAGCGGGCCATCACACCGGGGAGCTGTTTTTT.

V gene TRBV24-1 combines with J gene TRBJ2-1; D uncertain. CDR3 length: 14 amino acids. With 3 bases removed from V and 5 bases from J, the gap between germline ends came to 10 bases. Germline V lookup: CDR1 KGHDR, CDR2 SFDVKD. CDR3 amino acids: CATSDIYRDNEQFF. The CDR3 DNA reads TGTGCCACCAGTGATATCTACCGGGACAATGAGCAGTTCTTC.

This clone was detected a few times. The chain has TRBV7-2 and TRBJ1-6; no firm D call. The CDR3 consists of 15 residues. In germline, CDR1 is SGHTA, CDR2 FQGNSA. V shed 5 bases and J shed 3 bases, with 11 bases lying between them. Here the CDR3 DNA reads TGTGCCAGCAGCGCGGGTGAGATCTATAATTCACCCCTCCACTTT. It codes for CASSAGEIYNSPLHF.